Listed below are T cell receptor beta chains from one sample, sequenced in a study of CD8+ T cells in alopecia areata. Here immunoSEQ multiplex PCR was the method, and the copy in TCRdb shows in-frame clones only, minus some. The sample has some 200,000 clones, 59% seen once. Specimen: CD4+ T cells sorted from blood, collected at week 0. Every receptor here comes from a human donor with alopecia areata. CDR3s include the opening cysteine and the closing phenylalanine or tryptophan. The order of the fields is D gene, J gene, clone size, V gene, CDR3 DNA, CDR3 protein. D genes are given only for firm matches. Some rows mark clone size as missing; the rest say once, few, many or name a class of expanded clone.

d_gene: -
j_gene: TRBJ1-2
abundance: -
v_gene: TRBV7-9
CDR3nt: TGTGCCAGCACCCCAATGGGGGGCTCCTATGGCTACACCTTC
CDR3aa: CASTPMGGSYGYTF

d_gene: -
j_gene: TRBJ1-2
abundance: -
v_gene: TRBV7-9
CDR3nt: TGTGCCAGCAGCGGTACAGGGAATGGCTACACCTTC
CDR3aa: CASSGTGNGYTF

d_gene: TRBD1
j_gene: TRBJ2-3
abundance: -
v_gene: TRBV7-2
CDR3nt: TGTGCCAGCAGCCATCCAGGGGGCGCTGAAATTGTCACGAGGACGCAGTATTTT
CDR3aa: CASSHPGGAEIVTRTQYF

d_gene: TRBD1
j_gene: TRBJ2-6
abundance: -
v_gene: TRBV5-1
CDR3nt: TGCGCCAGCAGCTTAGGGACAGGGAACTCTGGGGCCAACGTCCTGACTTTC
CDR3aa: CASSLGTGNSGANVLTF

d_gene: -
j_gene: TRBJ2-7
abundance: -
v_gene: TRBV7-4
CDR3nt: TGTGCCAGCAGCTCCATGGTGGACGAGCAGTACTTC
CDR3aa: CASSSMVDEQYF

d_gene: TRBD1
j_gene: TRBJ1-5
abundance: -
v_gene: TRBV29-1
CDR3nt: TGCAGCGTTGCGACAGGGAGCAATCAGCCCCAGCATTTT
CDR3aa: CSVATGSNQPQHF

d_gene: -
j_gene: TRBJ1-1
abundance: few
v_gene: TRBV7-8
CDR3nt: TGTGCCAGCAGCTTCGGGAGGGGCACTGAAGCTTTCTTT
CDR3aa: CASSFGRGTEAFF

d_gene: -
j_gene: TRBJ2-5
abundance: -
v_gene: TRBV20-1
CDR3nt: TGCAGTGCCGGACAATCGGAGACCCAGTACTTC
CDR3aa: CSAGQSETQYF

d_gene: -
j_gene: TRBJ1-1
abundance: once
v_gene: TRBV10-3
CDR3nt: TGTGCCCTCCGGGACCGGGGGAACACTGAAGCTTTCTTT
CDR3aa: CALRDRGNTEAFF

d_gene: -
j_gene: TRBJ2-3
abundance: -
v_gene: TRBV20-1
CDR3nt: TGCAGTGCCCCCTCTACAGATACGCAGTATTTT
CDR3aa: CSAPSTDTQYF

d_gene: -
j_gene: TRBJ2-3
abundance: few
v_gene: TRBV29-1
CDR3nt: TGCAGCGTTGAAAGGCTAGATACGCAGTATTTT
CDR3aa: CSVERLDTQYF

d_gene: -
j_gene: TRBJ2-5
abundance: -
v_gene: TRBV27
CDR3nt: TGTGCCAGCAGTTTATTTTGGGGGAAAGAGACCCAGTACTTC
CDR3aa: CASSLFWGKETQYF

d_gene: TRBD2
j_gene: TRBJ2-7
abundance: few
v_gene: TRBV25-1
CDR3nt: TGTGCCAGCAGTGAATATGGTGTTAGCGGGGTTTCCTACGAGCAGTACTTC
CDR3aa: CASSEYGVSGVSYEQYF

d_gene: -
j_gene: TRBJ2-3
abundance: -
v_gene: TRBV18
CDR3nt: TGTGCCAGCTCACCTAACATACGGATCGACACAGATACGCAGTATTTT
CDR3aa: CASSPNIRIDTDTQYF

d_gene: TRBD2
j_gene: TRBJ2-5
abundance: few
v_gene: TRBV5-1
CDR3nt: TGCGCCAGCAGCTCTAGCGGGGAGACCCAGTACTTC
CDR3aa: CASSSSGETQYF

d_gene: -
j_gene: TRBJ1-2
abundance: -
v_gene: TRBV6-5
CDR3nt: TGTGCCAGCAGTGAACAGAGGCAGGGGAGTGGCTACACCTTC
CDR3aa: CASSEQRQGSGYTF

d_gene: TRBD2
j_gene: TRBJ2-5
abundance: -
v_gene: TRBV6-6
CDR3nt: TGTGCCAGCAAGGGAGCGGGGGGACAAGAGAGCCAGTACTTC
CDR3aa: CASKGAGGQESQYF

d_gene: TRBD1
j_gene: TRBJ1-1
abundance: few
v_gene: TRBV29-1
CDR3nt: TGCAGCGCCCGAGTGGGACAGACGAACACTGAAGCTTTCTTT
CDR3aa: CSARVGQTNTEAFF

d_gene: -
j_gene: TRBJ2-3
abundance: -
v_gene: TRBV4-1
CDR3nt: TGCGCCAGCAGCCAAGAGGTGATCACAGATACGCAGTATTTT
CDR3aa: CASSQEVITDTQYF

d_gene: -
j_gene: TRBJ2-2
abundance: few
v_gene: TRBV15
CDR3nt: TGTGCCACCAGCAGAGGCAGGACGAACACCGGGGAGCTGTTTTTT
CDR3aa: CATSRGRTNTGELFF

d_gene: TRBD1
j_gene: TRBJ2-5
abundance: -
v_gene: TRBV4-1
CDR3nt: TGCGCCAGCAGCCAAGAAGGGCCCGGACAGGTCTTGACCCAGTACTTC
CDR3aa: CASSQEGPGQVLTQYF

d_gene: -
j_gene: TRBJ2-6
abundance: -
v_gene: TRBV29-1
CDR3nt: TGCAGCGTCGAAACAGGGTGGATCTCTGGGGCCAACGTCCTGACTTTC
CDR3aa: CSVETGWISGANVLTF

d_gene: TRBD2
j_gene: TRBJ2-7
abundance: few
v_gene: TRBV11-2
CDR3nt: TGTGCCAGCAGCTCTAGCGGGACTGTTCGGTACTTC
CDR3aa: CASSSSGTVRYF

d_gene: -
j_gene: TRBJ1-2
abundance: -
v_gene: TRBV30
CDR3nt: TGTGCCTGGAGTGTCCAGTCCTTCGGCCATGGCTACACCTTC
CDR3aa: CAWSVQSFGHGYTF

d_gene: -
j_gene: TRBJ2-1
abundance: few
v_gene: TRBV15
CDR3nt: TGTGCCACCAGCAGAGAAGAACTAGGGAATGAGCAGTTCTTC
CDR3aa: CATSREELGNEQFF

d_gene: -
j_gene: TRBJ1-1
abundance: -
v_gene: TRBV7-9
CDR3nt: TGTGCCAGCAGCCAACAGGGAGGGGACGGCGAAGCTTTCTTT
CDR3aa: CASSQQGGDGEAFF

d_gene: -
j_gene: TRBJ2-2
abundance: -
v_gene: TRBV30
CDR3nt: TGTGCCTGGAGCCATGGGGGCACCGGGGAGCTGTTTTTT
CDR3aa: CAWSHGGTGELFF

d_gene: -
j_gene: TRBJ2-5
abundance: -
v_gene: TRBV18
CDR3nt: TGTGCCAGCTCACCGGGACTGGAAGAGACCCAGTACTTC
CDR3aa: CASSPGLEETQYF

d_gene: TRBD2
j_gene: TRBJ2-3
abundance: -
v_gene: TRBV7-2
CDR3nt: TGTGCCAGCAGTTCCTCCCCGCGGGGGATTAGCACAGATACGCAGTATTTT
CDR3aa: CASSSSPRGISTDTQYF

d_gene: TRBD1
j_gene: TRBJ1-6
abundance: few
v_gene: TRBV7-3
CDR3nt: TGTGCCAGCAGCCAAGGGACAGGGAATTCACCCCTCCACTTT
CDR3aa: CASSQGTGNSPLHF

d_gene: -
j_gene: TRBJ1-1
abundance: -
v_gene: TRBV5-1
CDR3nt: TGCGCCAGCAGCTTGCGACCGACGAACACTGAAGCTTTCTTT
CDR3aa: CASSLRPTNTEAFF

d_gene: TRBD1
j_gene: TRBJ1-1
abundance: few
v_gene: TRBV29-1
CDR3nt: TGCAGCGTTGGGGGGACAGTCTCGAACACTGAAGCTTTCTTT
CDR3aa: CSVGGTVSNTEAFF

d_gene: -
j_gene: TRBJ2-2
abundance: few
v_gene: TRBV4-1
CDR3nt: TGCGCCAGCAGCCGACAGGGGAGGGACACCGGGGAGCTGTTTTTT
CDR3aa: CASSRQGRDTGELFF

d_gene: -
j_gene: TRBJ2-3
abundance: -
v_gene: TRBV2
CDR3nt: TGTGCCAGCAGTATCCGAGCCACTCCTGGCACAGATACGCAGTATTTT
CDR3aa: CASSIRATPGTDTQYF

d_gene: -
j_gene: TRBJ2-3
abundance: -
v_gene: TRBV27
CDR3nt: TGTGCCAGCAGTTTATTGGGCACAGATACGCAGTATTTT
CDR3aa: CASSLLGTDTQYF

d_gene: -
j_gene: TRBJ1-1
abundance: -
v_gene: TRBV9
CDR3nt: TGTGCCAGCAGCGTAGGGAGGGCTGAAGCTTTCTTT
CDR3aa: CASSVGRAEAFF

d_gene: -
j_gene: TRBJ1-2
abundance: -
v_gene: TRBV30
CDR3nt: TGTGCCTGGAGTGTAACGGGAGCTAACTATGGCTACACCTTC
CDR3aa: CAWSVTGANYGYTF

d_gene: -
j_gene: TRBJ1-3
abundance: few
v_gene: TRBV6-1
CDR3nt: TGTGCCAGCAGTGCGGTTTTGGGGAACACCATATATTTT
CDR3aa: CASSAVLGNTIYF

d_gene: TRBD1
j_gene: TRBJ1-5
abundance: -
v_gene: TRBV10-3
CDR3nt: TGTGCCAGTAGCGGGGCAGGGGGTAGCAATCAGCCCCAGCATTTT
CDR3aa: CASSGAGGSNQPQHF

d_gene: -
j_gene: TRBJ2-7
abundance: -
v_gene: TRBV5-1
CDR3nt: TGCGCCAGCAATATACAGGGAGCATCCTACGAGCAGTACTTC
CDR3aa: CASNIQGASYEQYF

d_gene: -
j_gene: TRBJ1-1
abundance: -
v_gene: TRBV29-1
CDR3nt: TGCAGCGTTGATCCGGGCCATGGTGAAGCTTTCTTT
CDR3aa: CSVDPGHGEAFF